The T cell receptor beta chain under discussion was sequenced for a study of shared clonotypes between healthy human individuals. CDR3 length: 11 residues. V was cut by 5 bases and J by 1 base, with 2 bases left in between. Per the germline V gene, CDR1 is SGHTA and CDR2 is FQGNSA. As processed by the authors: ImmunoSEQ supplied junction-only sequences lacking quality scores, so filtering was different. The assay was immunoSEQ multiplex PCR, and TCRdb's table has in-frame clones only and misses some. V, J and clone size reflect that table, while D and trimming were determined from the DNA. The sample contains about 1,500,000 clones, more than 95% of which appear only once. Comment on this clone: This sample also contains other DNA sequences that code for the same CDR3.

This chain connects TRBV7-2 to TRBJ2-5; D is undetermined. Sequenced sample: naive CD4+ T cells sorted from blood. As for subset: CD45RA+ positively selected. This clonotype was sampled from a man in his thirties or forties in good health. Here the CDR3 DNA reads TGTGCCAGCAGCCCCCAAGAGACCCAGTACTTC. It specifies CASSPQETQYF.